This is a list of T cell receptor beta chains from one sample in a study of tumor-infiltrating lymphocytes in oesophageal squamous cell carcinoma. TCRdb called the PCR reads again in MiXCR, with one record for every CDR3 protein. The table includes 5,500 to 6,500 distinct CDR3 sequences, about 14% detected once. The material sequenced was esophageal tumor tissue. The receptors come from a male donor with esophageal squamous cell carcinoma. Each CDR3 is given with its conserved first and last residue. A D gene is named only where the DNA matches it firmly. Only some rows state a clone size, as once, few, many or a class for expanded clones.

>.|TRBV27|TRBJ1-1|many
CASSPSGTLLGRNTEAFF
TGTGCCAGCAGTCCCTCCGGGACACTCTTAGGCAGGAACACTGAAGCTTTCTTT
>.|TRBV7-9|TRBJ1-2|large
CASSYTKESRGYTF
TGTGCCAGCAGCTACACGAAGGAGTCAAGAGGCTACACCTTC
>.|TRBV15|TRBJ1-1|many
CATSRDGGNTEAFF
TGTGCCACCAGCAGAGATGGCGGGAACACTGAAGCTTTCTTT
>TRBD2|TRBV4-2|TRBJ2-1|.
CASSQEAGGSYNEQFF
TGTGCCAGCAGCCAAGAAGCGGGGGGCTCCTACAATGAGCAGTTCTTC
>.|TRBV9|TRBJ2-7|.
CASSGGANEQYF
TGTGCCAGCAGCGGGGGGGCCAACGAGCAGTACTTC
>.|TRBV12-3/TRBV12-4|TRBJ1-5|many
CASSLVQFNQPQHF
TGTGCCAGCAGTTTGGTCCAGTTCAATCAGCCCCAGCATTTT
>.|TRBV7-9|TRBJ2-1|large
CASSLEFQGSLF
TGTGCCAGCAGCTTAGAATTCCAGGGATCGCTCTTC
>TRBD1|TRBV7-8|TRBJ1-2|medium-sized
CASSPRTGGAIGYTF
TGTGCCAGCAGCCCAAGGACAGGGGGGGCTATAGGCTACACCTTC
>TRBD2|TRBV5-4|TRBJ2-7|few
CASSEGLATLSGEQYF
TGTGCCAGCAGCGAGGGACTAGCTACCTTAAGTGGCGAGCAGTACTTC
>.|TRBV19|TRBJ2-1|many
CASSIEQGPYNEQFF
TGTGCCAGTAGTATAGAACAGGGACCCTACAATGAGCAGTTCTTC
>.|TRBV11-3|TRBJ2-3|medium-sized
CASSSQRDATDTQYF
TGTGCCAGCAGCTCCCAACGGGACGCCACAGATACGCAGTATTTT
>.|TRBV12-3/TRBV12-4|TRBJ2-5|medium-sized
CASIGGGQVWKDEQYF
TGTGCCAGCATCGGAGGGGGGCAGGTTTGGAAAGATGAGCAGTACTTC